The clone carrying this TCR beta chain has a count of ten or more. The antigen remains undetermined. Construction of naive CD8 libraries employed about 19,000 to 1,000,000 sorted cells together with 10%, 30% or 50% RNA. This specimen comes from a study of molecular identifiers for immune sequencing clone quantification. General observations from the study: For effector cells, clones above 20 RNA copies held over 98% of molecules; for naive cells, under 1%. Highly expanded clone sizes could be underestimated by identical TCR molecules sharing a barcode.

The V gene lost 2 bases and the J gene lost 6 bases, with 5 bases spanning the gap. The CDR3 is 13 residues long. Germline CDR1 LGHDT, CDR2 YNNKEL (reference sequence). TCRdb reanalysed the PCR reads using MiXCR and keeps one entry per CDR3 protein. The sample records about 630,000 distinct CDR3 sequences, roughly 27% being singletons. This TCR came from a human donor in good health. Some libraries in this study had Jurkat cell RNA spiked in. The sequenced sample was naive CD8+ T cells from blood, with Jurkat cell RNA spiked in. The subset denotes: FACS-sorted CD8+CD4-CCR7+CD45RA+ naive T cells. V gene TRBV3-1 combines with J gene TRBJ1-6; D not resolved. The CDR3 DNA reads as TGTGCCAGCAGCCAATCGGTTAATTCACCCCTCCACTTT. It yields the protein CASSQSVNSPLHF.